These 4 T cell receptor beta chains came from one sample sequenced in a study. TCRdb reprocessed the RT-PCR reads via MiXCR and lists one record per CDR3 protein. The sample holds around 700,000 distinct CDR3 sequences, approximately 14% seen once. The sequenced sample consisted of memory CD4+ T cells from blood. The receptors shown here come from a female donor in good health, serving as a healthy control.

This clonotype was counted between two and nine times. The chain couples TRBV20-1 to TRBJ2-5; a possible D gene is TRBD2 (6 bases). Between the trimmed V and J ends, which lost 0 bases and 1 base, there was a span of 9 bases. The V gene's germline CDR1 is DFQATT and CDR2 SNEGSKA (reference sequence). This CDR3 is 14 amino acids long. CDR3 sequence reads: CSARDRESQETQYF. CDR3 nucleotide sequence: TGCAGTGCTAGAGACCGGGAGTCCCAAGAGACCCAGTACTTC.

The chain is built from TRBV7-9 and TRBJ1-1; TRBD1 is a possible D gene (5 bases). The CDR3 has 14 residues. V was cut by 5 bases and J by 5 bases, with 15 bases left in between. The V gene's germline CDR1 is SEHNR and CDR2 FQNEAQ (reference sequence). The DNA for the CDR3 is TGTGCCAGCAGCAACTTCGGGGCTGGGACTGAAGCTTTCTTT. This gives the protein CASSNFGAGTEAFF. The full variable domain, with the rest looked up from reference TRBV7-9 and TRBJ1-1, is DTGVSQNPRHKITKRGQNVTFRCDPISEHNRLYWYRQTLGQGPEFLTYFQNEAQLEKSRLLSDRFSAERPKGSFSTLEIQRTEQGDSAMYLCASSNFGAGTEAFFGQGTRLTVV.

In DNA, the CDR3 is TGTGTCCCTGGACGCGTGATTAAAGAATATAGCAATCAGCCCCAGCATTTT. It yields the protein CVPGRVIKEYSNQPQHF. The chain has TRBV19 and TRBJ1-5; no firm D call. Germline-derived CDR1 and CDR2 are LNHDA and SQIVND (reference sequence). CDR3 size: 17 residues.

This rearrangement joins TRBV7-6 to TRBJ1-4; D is possibly TRBD1 (6 bases). V lost 1 base, J lost 10 bases, and 10 bases lay in between. The CDR3 covers 13 residues. Germline-derived CDR1 and CDR2 are SGHVS and FNYEAQ. Here the CDR3 reads CASSLEWGAKLFF. The DNA of the CDR3 is TGTGCCAGCAGCTTAGAGTGGGGGGCAAAACTGTTTTTT. Drawing the rest from reference TRBV7-6 and TRBJ1-4, the complete variable domain is GAGVSQSPRYKVTKRGQDVALRCDPISGHVSLYWYRQALGQGPEFLTYFNYEAQQDKSGLPNDRFSAERPEGSISTLTIQRTEQRDSAMYRCASSLEWGAKLFFGSGTQLSVL.